The 3 T cell receptor beta chains listed next were all sequenced from one sample in a study of Ad26.COV2.S vaccination and SARS-CoV-2 variants. Treatment noted: about 20 received Ad26.COV2.S at low or high dose, single or two shots; 5 received placebo; per-sample allocation not given. All samples were drawn on day 63, counting from the first vaccine or placebo injection. The method was immunoSEQ multiplex PCR; TCRdb's version includes in-frame clones alone and lacks a portion of them. The data show about 240,000 clones, roughly 90% seen once. The material sequenced was peripheral blood, taken in a trial of Ad26.COV2.S vaccine versus placebo. These receptors came from a person aged 18 to 59 who received the Ad26.COV2.S COVID-19 vaccine or a placebo.

V and J are TRBV14 and TRBJ1-6, with D perhaps TRBD1 (5 bases). The CDR3 is 15 amino acids. CDR1 and CDR2 from the germline V gene are SGHDN and FVKESK. V lost 0 bases and J 10 bases, leaving 13 bases between the germline ends. This CDR3 reads CASSQDLGDGSPLHF. The CDR3 DNA sequence: TGTGCCAGCAGCCAAGATCTGGGGGACGGCTCACCCCTCCACTTT.

This rearrangement joins TRBV30 to TRBJ1-1; D is uncertain. CDR1 and CDR2 from the germline V gene are GTSNPN and SVGIG (reference sequence). Trimming pared 5 bases from V and 2 bases from J, leaving 6 bases between. The CDR3 spans 11 residues. The CDR3 protein is CAWESNTEAFF. In DNA, the CDR3 is TGTGCCTGGGAGAGTAACACTGAAGCTTTCTTT. Looking up the rest from reference TRBV30 and TRBJ1-1 gives the full variable domain: SQTIHQWPATLVQPVGSPLSLECTVEGTSNPNLYWYRQAAGRGLQLLFYSVGIGQISSEVPQNLSASRPQDRQFILSSKKLLLSDSGFYLCAWESNTEAFFGQGTRLTVV.

As DNA, the CDR3 is TGTGCCAGCAGCTTAGGGGACAGGGGTAATTCACCCCTCCACTTT. Its protein product is CASSLGDRGNSPLHF. V and J are TRBV7-8 and TRBJ1-6; 10 bases align to TRBD1. V shed 1 base, J shed 6 bases, and the junction held 0 bases outside the gene matches. Germline V gene data show CDR1 as SGHVS and CDR2 as FQNEAQ. The CDR3 runs 15 residues.